A single sample gave rise to the 8 T cell receptor beta chains below, sequenced in a study of T cell repertoires in cytomegalovirus infection. MiXCR was run by TCRdb on the reads, yielding one entry per CDR3 protein. This repertoire shows about a million distinct CDR3 sequences, about 33% found once; its top ten account for around an eighth. These receptors have no known antigen. The sequenced sample was cultured CD8+ T cells from PBMCs, obtained from culture after CMV antigen stimulation. The receptors stem from a human donor in good health (CMV status not recorded). Some clones in this sample may be carry-over from other donors' samples.

This clonotype was picked up many times. The chain has TRBV7-2 and TRBJ1-1; 8 bases fit TRBD1. The CDR3 spans 18 residues. V trimming: 5 bases; J trimming: 0 bases; junction bases outside the gene matches: 14. Per the germline V gene, CDR1 is SGHTA and CDR2 is FQGNSA. This CDR3 is CASSTSLRDRKMNTEAFF. The CDR3 region has the DNA TGTGCCAGCAGCACGTCTCTTCGGGACAGGAAAATGAACACTGAAGCTTTCTTT.

This clonotype was seen ten or more times. The chain couples TRBV7-8 to TRBJ1-5; 10 nucleotides agree with TRBD1. The CDR3 runs to 15 residues. The germline gives CDR1 SGHVS, CDR2 FQNEAQ. V lost 4 bases and J lost 5; bases outside the gene matches: 5. In nucleotides, the CDR3 is TGTGCCAGCAGCTCGGGACAGGGGATTGATCAGCCCCAGCATTTT. Translating it yields CASSSGQGIDQPQHF.

Ten or more counts support this clonotype. This rearrangement joins TRBV7-2 to TRBJ1-6, with D hard to call. The CDR3 runs 16 residues. V lost 5 bases to trimming and J lost 8 bases, with 19 bases between them. Germline V CDR1 and CDR2: SGHTA, FQGNSA. The CDR3 is CASSHGVGGAYSPLHF. The CDR3 DNA reads TGTGCCAGCAGCCATGGTGTGGGCGGAGCCTATTCACCCCTCCACTTT.

The chain is built from TRBV7-9 and TRBJ1-3; D possibly corresponds to TRBD1 (5 bases). Trimming took off 4 bases at V and 7 bases at J, with 14 bases between the two ends. The CDR3 is made up of 14 amino acids. Germline CDR1 SEHNR, CDR2 FQNEAQ (reference sequence). The CDR3 coding sequence is TGTGCCAGCAGCTCCCGGGACCGCGGCAACACCATATATTTT. This translates into CASSSRDRGNTIYF.

This clonotype was recorded a few times. The V call is TRBV12-3 or TRBV12-4, the J call TRBJ2-1, with 14 bases aligning to TRBD2. This CDR3 is built from 21 residues. V shed 3 bases and J 0 bases; nucleotides not matched to a gene: 13. CDR3 coding DNA: TGTGCCAGCAGTTTCCCCTCGGTAGGGACTAGCGGGGGCTACTCCTACAATGAGCAGTTCTTC. Protein: CASSFPSVGTSGGYSYNEQFF.

Note on this clonotype: At one of its ends the junction is not consistent with the germline gene, which may arise from a read error. CDR3 region: CASRDGPNQPRHF. CDR3 nucleotides: TGTGCCAGCAGGGACGGCCCGAATCAGCCCCGGCATTTT. The genes are TRBV27 and TRBJ1-5; D gene ambiguous. The CDR3 sequence is 13 residues long. Germline CDR1 MNHEY, CDR2 SMNVEV (reference sequence).

The chain couples TRBV6-1 to TRBJ2-7; D uncertain. CDR3 size: 11 residues. V was trimmed by 5 bases and J by 5 bases, leaving 7 bases between them. CDR1 and CDR2 (germline): MNHNS, SASEGT. The DNA of the CDR3 is TGTGCCAGCAGTTTTGGGAACGAGCAGTACGTC. Translation: CASSFGNEQYV.

This clonotype was observed at least ten times. The chain is built from TRBV7-2 and TRBJ2-7; D tentatively reads TRBD1 or TRBD2 (6 bases each). The CDR3 has 15 residues. Germline CDR1 reads SGHTA; CDR2 reads FQGNSA. Trimming pared 5 bases from V and 2 bases from J, leaving 16 bases between. The CDR3 nucleotides are TGTGCCAGCAGCCAGGGGAGGCCCGGCCCCTACGAGCAGTACTTC. Translation: CASSQGRPGPYEQYF.